The T cell receptor beta chain under discussion was sequenced for a study of blood T cell repertoires in COVID-19. Study summary: Sites in the United States, Italy and Spain provided acute and convalescent COVID-19 samples. Nucleic acid was either cDNA or gDNA, and it came from T cells, B-cell-depleted T cells, or PBMCs.

Authors' methods: Estimation of nucleated cell counts was performed using reference gene primer amplification. The data were produced by immunoSEQ multiplex PCR, yet TCRdb's version contains in-frame clones alone and is incomplete. Clonal size and the V and J genes are those of that table, whereas D and trimming came from the DNA. The table shows about 170,000 clones, with approximately 84% occurring only once. The CDR3 loop spans 18 amino acids. V lost 0 bases and J lost 5; bases outside the gene matches: 13. The germline V gene has CDR1 KGHSH and CDR2 LQKENI. This TCR came from a man between 65 and 80 years old with active or convalescent COVID-19. The J gene is TRBJ2-3, the V gene TRBV18, with TRBD1 matching 8 bases. Sequenced: peripheral blood. CDR3 sequence: CASSPPLGGTGDGDTQYF. Here the CDR3 DNA reads TGTGCCAGCTCACCACCTCTTGGCGGGACAGGCGACGGAGATACGCAGTATTTT. The whole variable domain, remainder taken from reference TRBV18 and TRBJ2-3, is NAGVMQNPRHLVRRRGQEARLRCSPMKGHSHVYWYRQLPEEGLKFMVYLQKENIIDESGMPKERFSAEFPKEGPSILRIQQVVRGDSAAYFCASSPPLGGTGDGDTQYFGPGTRLTVL.